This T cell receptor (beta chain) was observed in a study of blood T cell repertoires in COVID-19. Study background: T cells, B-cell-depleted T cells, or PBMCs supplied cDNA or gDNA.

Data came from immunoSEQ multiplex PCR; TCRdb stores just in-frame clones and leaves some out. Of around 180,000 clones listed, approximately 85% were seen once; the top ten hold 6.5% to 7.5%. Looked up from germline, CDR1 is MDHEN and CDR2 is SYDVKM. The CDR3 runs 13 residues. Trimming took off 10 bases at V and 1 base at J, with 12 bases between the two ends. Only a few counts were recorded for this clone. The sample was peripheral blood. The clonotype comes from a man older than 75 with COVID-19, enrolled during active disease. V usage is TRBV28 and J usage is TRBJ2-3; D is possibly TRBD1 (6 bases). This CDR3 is CATSTGRTDTQYF. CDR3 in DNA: TGTGCCACTTCGACAGGACGCACAGATACGCAGTATTTT.